This TCR beta chain was retrieved from a study of cytomegalovirus exposure and HLA in healthy donors. General study results and limits: Most subjects had HLA-A and HLA-B alleles reportedly predicted accurately by TCR beta sequences.

As regards this clone: No antigen is known for it.

This cohort consisted of healthy bone marrow donors. The CDR3 runs 14 residues. The germline V and J ends were trimmed by 10 bases and 2 bases, with 17 bases remaining between them. The germline V gene encodes CDR1 KGHSH and CDR2 LQKENI. Vbeta (60) and Jbeta (13) primers were used in the PCR. Profiled with immunoSEQ multiplex PCR; TCRdb holds only in-frame clones, not every one. Its table records under 150,000 clones. The chain uses TRBV18 and TRBJ2-5; D is unresolved. Material: PBMCs. This sequence was found in a man aged 40-49 years in good health and CMV-seronegative. The CDR3: CATQISAGQETQYF. In DNA, the CDR3 is TGTGCCACCCAGATATCGGCAGGACAAGAGACCCAGTACTTC.